Many counts were recorded for the clone carrying this TCR beta chain. The time point: newly diagnosed GD, antithyroid drugs for less than 3 months. The authors made the TCR library using RNA they extracted from PBMCs. Trimming pared 3 bases from V and 6 bases from J, leaving 14 bases between. This CDR3 contains 14 residues. Germline assignment: CDR1 SGHRS and CDR2 YFSETQ. Investigators prepared the TCR beta libraries by applying iRepertoire HTBI primers and Arm-PCR of CDR3 regions. TCRdb re-analysed the multiplex PCR reads in MiXCR, keeping a single row per CDR3 protein. The sample records roughly 400,000 distinct CDR3 sequences, 15% being singletons. The source of the sample is a study of regulatory T cells in long-lasting Graves disease. These records were also assigned to another study, of T cells in Graves' hyperthyroidism and ophthalmopathy.

The chain employs TRBV5-1 and TRBJ2-3; D possibly corresponds to TRBD1 (6 bases). The specimen comprised peripheral blood mononuclear cells (PBMCs), sampled at new diagnosis, from a patient treated with antithyroid drugs. This TCR was sampled from a woman in her 40s with Graves disease. CDR3 sequence reads: CASSSETGQDTQYF. CDR3 DNA: TGCGCCAGCAGCTCCGAGACAGGTCAGGATACGCAGTATTTT.